These T cell receptor beta chains were read from a single sample in a study of metastatic and nonmetastatic thyroid tumors. MiXCR re-clonotyped the PCR reads for TCRdb. The sample lists 30,000 to 35,000 clones, over 14% occurring once. The sample was blood. The receptors were gathered from a male donor with papillary thyroid cancer or a benign thyroid nodule (not recorded which). Some clones in this sample may be carry-over from other donors' samples. Both conserved end residues are part of each CDR3. D genes are given only for firm matches. Some rows mark clone size as missing; the rest say once, few, many or name a class of expanded clone.

>TRBD2|many|TRBV5-5|TRBJ2-7
TGTGCCAGCAGCTCGCCGGGACTAGGAACCTACGAGCAGTACTTC
CASSSPGLGTYEQYF
>.|many|TRBV13|TRBJ2-5
TGTGCCAGCAGCTTAGGTTGGGAGACCCAGTACTTC
CASSLGWETQYF
>.|many|TRBV25-1|TRBJ2-3
TGTGCCAGCAGCGACTTTGGGCGGGACACAGATACGCAGTATTTT
CASSDFGRDTDTQYF
>.|many|TRBV29-1|TRBJ1-5
TGCAGCGTGCAACAGGGTACCGATCAGCCCCAGCATTTT
CSVQQGTDQPQHF
>.|many|TRBV10-3|TRBJ2-5
TGTGCCACAAAACCCCCAGCGGAAGAGACCCAGTACTTC
CATKPPAEETQYF
>.|many|TRBV5-1|TRBJ2-7
TGCGCCAGCAGCTTAAATAGTCCCCACTACGAGCAGTACTTC
CASSLNSPHYEQYF
>.|many|TRBV6-5|TRBJ2-1
TGTGCCAGCAGTTACAACAAGGGTCATGAGCAGTTCTTC
CASSYNKGHEQFF
>.|once|TRBV20-1|TRBJ2-7
TGCAGTGCTAGACCCGCTGGCCCCTTCCAGCAGTACTTC
CSARPAGPFQQYF
>TRBD2|many|TRBV5-6|TRBJ2-5
TGTGCCAGCAGCCCGGAGGTAGCGGGAGAGAGGGAGACCCAGTACTTC
CASSPEVAGERETQYF
>.|few|TRBV27|TRBJ1-6
TGTGCCAGCAGTTTTGTGGGGCCCTCCTATAATTCACCCCTCCACTTT
CASSFVGPSYNSPLHF
>.|.|TRBV7-7|TRBJ1-6
TGTGCTAGCAGTCCCTATGACGTGGTCTATAATTCACCCCTCCACTTT
CASSPYDVVYNSPLHF
>TRBD2|.|TRBV5-4|TRBJ2-3
TGTGCCAGCAGCCCGGGACTAGCGATTCTAAATACGCAGTATTTT
CASSPGLAILNTQYF
>.|many|TRBV18|TRBJ2-5
TGTGCCAGCTCACCCCCGACAGGATTCCAAGAGACCCAGTACTTC
CASSPPTGFQETQYF
>.|medium-sized|TRBV6-2/TRBV6-3|TRBJ1-5
TGTGCCAGCAGTTACTCGTGGCAGAGCAAAGCCCAGCATTTT
CASSYSWQSKAQHF
>.|many|TRBV19|TRBJ1-3
TGTGCCAGTAGTCCCATGGGAAACTCTGGAAACACCATATATTTT
CASSPMGNSGNTIYF
>TRBD1|many|TRBV28|TRBJ1-2
TGTGCCAGCAGCCGAAGCCACGGGACAGGCAGCTACACCTTC
CASSRSHGTGSYTF
>TRBD1|many|TRBV9|TRBJ2-3
TGTGCCAGCAGCGCCGGGGGGACAGGGCCCGATACGCAGTATTTT
CASSAGGTGPDTQYF
>.|many|TRBV19|TRBJ2-2
TGTGCCAGTAGAGGCTGGAGCATGAACACCGGGGAGCTGTTTTTT
CASRGWSMNTGELFF
>TRBD1|many|TRBV20-1|TRBJ1-2
TGCAGTGCTAGAAGACAGGGAGGTAACTATGGCTACACCTTC
CSARRQGGNYGYTF
>TRBD2|few|TRBV6-5|TRBJ2-7
TGTGCCAGCAGTTTACGGACTAGATCCTACGAGCAGTACTTC
CASSLRTRSYEQYF
>TRBD1|many|TRBV18|TRBJ2-7
TGTGCCAGCTCAGGATTACGACAGGGCACCTCCTACGAGCAGTACTTC
CASSGLRQGTSYEQYF
>.|many|TRBV20-1|TRBJ1-1
TGCAGTGCGGAGGGCAAGAACACTGAAGCTTTCTTT
CSAEGKNTEAFF
>.|many|TRBV7-8|TRBJ2-7
TGTGCCAGCAGCTACCAGGAAACCTCCTACGAGCAGTACTTC
CASSYQETSYEQYF
>.|.|TRBV11-1|TRBJ2-3
TGTGCCAGCAGCCTACAGGGTAGGAGCACAGATACGCAGTATTTT
CASSLQGRSTDTQYF
>.|many|TRBV19|TRBJ2-3
TGTGCCAGTAGTCCGTCCACAGATACGCAGTATTTT
CASSPSTDTQYF
>.|few|TRBV12-3/TRBV12-4|TRBJ1-1
TGTGCCAGCAGTTCGGGTACCCCTGAAGCTTTCTTT
CASSSGTPEAFF
>TRBD1|few|TRBV19|TRBJ1-2
TGTGCCAGTAGCTCAGGGACAGGGAAGAACTATGGCTACACCTTC
CASSSGTGKNYGYTF
>.|many|TRBV28|TRBJ1-5
TGTGCCAGCAGCTCAACCCTCGGGGGGAATCAGCCCCAGCATTTT
CASSSTLGGNQPQHF
>TRBD2|many|TRBV30|TRBJ2-3
TGTGCCTCAGCGGGAGGTATGAGAGATACGCAGTATTTT
CASAGGMRDTQYF
>TRBD2|few|TRBV7-9|TRBJ2-1
TGTGCCAGCAGCTTAGGAATTACCGGGACTAGCGGAGGAACAAACAGGGAGCAGTTCTTC
CASSLGITGTSGGTNREQFF
>TRBD1|many|TRBV20-1|TRBJ1-6
TGCAGTGCTAGAGAAGCAGGGGGCCAAAATTCACCCCTCCACTTT
CSAREAGGQNSPLHF
>.|few|TRBV2|TRBJ1-1
TGTGCCAGTTCCCTAGGGGGGTGGAACACTGAAGCTTTCTTT
CASSLGGWNTEAFF
>.|many|TRBV7-2|TRBJ2-5
TGTGCCAGCAGCCCAAATAGCGGCCTCCAAGAGACCCAGTACTTC
CASSPNSGLQETQYF
>TRBD1|.|TRBV19|TRBJ2-3
TGTGCCAGTAGTATCCGGACAGGGGGGCCATATACGCTGTATTTT
CASSIRTGGPYTLYF
>.|many|TRBV6-1|TRBJ2-7
TGTGCCAGCAGTGAAGGAGCCTACGAGCAGTACTTC
CASSEGAYEQYF
>TRBD2|once|TRBV19|TRBJ2-3
TGTGCCAGTAGTATGCGTCTAGCGGGAGGGGACCGGGGCACAGATACGCAGTATTTT
CASSMRLAGGDRGTDTQYF
>TRBD1|few|TRBV10-2|TRBJ1-2
TGCGCCAGCAGCGATGACAGGGGGGGAGGCTACACCTTC
CASSDDRGGGYTF
>.|many|TRBV5-1|TRBJ2-7
TGCGCCAGCAGCTCCAAAACGGGACAACCAGTCTACGAGCAGTACTTC
CASSSKTGQPVYEQYF
>TRBD1|many|TRBV30|TRBJ1-3
TGTGCCTGGAGTGTAATCCTTGGCCAGGGGGCAATAGCTGGAAACACCATATATTTT
CAWSVILGQGAIAGNTIYF
>.|.|TRBV5-5|TRBJ1-5
TGTGCCAGCAGCTTGAGCTTCATATCAGGTCAGCCCCAGCATTTT
CASSLSFISGQPQHF
>.|many|TRBV4-1|TRBJ2-1
TGCGCCAGCAGCCAGACAGGAGGGTACTACAATGAGCAGTTCTTC
CASSQTGGYYNEQFF
>.|many|TRBV13|TRBJ2-1
TGTGCCAGCAGCTTAGACTTTCGTCCGAAGCGGGCGGGTGAGCAGTTCTTC
CASSLDFRPKRAGEQFF
>TRBD2|many|TRBV24-1|TRBJ2-5
TGTGCCACCAGTACTAGCGGGAGCGGGGAGACCCAGTACTTC
CATSTSGSGETQYF
>.|many|TRBV5-1|TRBJ1-1
TGCGCCAGCAGCTTGTTACCGGGGGAATTCACTGAAGCTTTCTTT
CASSLLPGEFTEAFF
>TRBD1|many|TRBV12-3/TRBV12-4|TRBJ1-4
TGTGCCAGCAGGCCTCTGGACAGGGAGGGCGAAAAACTGTTTTTT
CASRPLDREGEKLFF
>.|many|TRBV3-1|TRBJ2-7
TGTGCCAGCAGCCTCCAGAGGGGGGAGCAGTACTTC
CASSLQRGEQYF
>.|.|TRBV2|TRBJ1-2
TGTGCCAGCAGTGCTAGTCGGGGGGGACAAGTAAGTGGCTACACCTTC
CASSASRGGQVSGYTF
>.|many|TRBV6-1|TRBJ1-2
TGTGCCAGCAGTAAAGACCCCAACTATGGCTACACCTTC
CASSKDPNYGYTF
>.|many|TRBV30|TRBJ2-5
TGTGCCTGGAGCCCGGACTTGTCAGAGACCCAGTACTTC
CAWSPDLSETQYF
>.|many|TRBV20-1|TRBJ1-5
TGCAGTGCTAGAGATTCGGGGGTCGGCAATCAGCCCCAGCATTTT
CSARDSGVGNQPQHF
>.|many|TRBV2|TRBJ1-2
TGTGCCAGCAACGTGGTGCACGGCGGACCCTGGGGCTACACCTTC
CASNVVHGGPWGYTF
>.|many|TRBV6-6|TRBJ2-3
TGTGCCAGCAGTTATTGGACAGAGAGCACAGATACGCAGTATTTT
CASSYWTESTDTQYF
>.|many|TRBV12-3/TRBV12-4|TRBJ2-7
TGTGCCAGCACTTTAAGTGGGAGGCCTTCGGGAGAGCAGTACTTC
CASTLSGRPSGEQYF
>TRBD1|many|TRBV7-2|TRBJ1-2
TGTGCCAGCAGCCCTGACAGGGCTGATGGCTACACCTTC
CASSPDRADGYTF